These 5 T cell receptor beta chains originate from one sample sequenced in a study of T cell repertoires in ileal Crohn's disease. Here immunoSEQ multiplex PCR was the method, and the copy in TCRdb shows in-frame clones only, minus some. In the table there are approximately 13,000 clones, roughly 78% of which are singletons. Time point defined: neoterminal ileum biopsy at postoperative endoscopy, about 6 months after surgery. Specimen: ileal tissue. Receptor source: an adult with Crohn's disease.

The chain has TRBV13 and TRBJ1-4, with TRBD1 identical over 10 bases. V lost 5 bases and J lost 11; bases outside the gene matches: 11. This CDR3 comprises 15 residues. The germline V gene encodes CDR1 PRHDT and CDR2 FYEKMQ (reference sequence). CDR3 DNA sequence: TGTGCCAGCAGCGCCTCGGGACAGGGGTTGCTGAAACTGTTTTTT. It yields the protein CASSASGQGLLKLFF.

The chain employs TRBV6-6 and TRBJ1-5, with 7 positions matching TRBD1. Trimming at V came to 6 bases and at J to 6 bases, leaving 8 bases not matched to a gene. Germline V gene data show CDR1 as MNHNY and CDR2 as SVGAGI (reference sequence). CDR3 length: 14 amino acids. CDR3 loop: CASRGEDRFQPQHF. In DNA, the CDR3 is TGTGCCAGCAGAGGAGAGGACAGGTTTCAGCCCCAGCATTTT.

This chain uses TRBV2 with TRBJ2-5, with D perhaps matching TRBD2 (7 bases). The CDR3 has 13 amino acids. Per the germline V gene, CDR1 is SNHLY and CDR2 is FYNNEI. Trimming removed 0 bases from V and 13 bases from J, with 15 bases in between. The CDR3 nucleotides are TGTGCCAGCAGTGAAGCGGGAGGGGGTCCTAGGTACTTC. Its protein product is CASSEAGGGPRYF.

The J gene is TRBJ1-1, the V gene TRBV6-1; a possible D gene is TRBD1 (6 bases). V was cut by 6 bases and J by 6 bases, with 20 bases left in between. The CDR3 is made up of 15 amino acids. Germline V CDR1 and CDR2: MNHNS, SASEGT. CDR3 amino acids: CASRGTGRWSAEAFF. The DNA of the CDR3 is TGTGCCAGCAGGGGAACAGGGCGCTGGAGCGCTGAAGCTTTCTTT.

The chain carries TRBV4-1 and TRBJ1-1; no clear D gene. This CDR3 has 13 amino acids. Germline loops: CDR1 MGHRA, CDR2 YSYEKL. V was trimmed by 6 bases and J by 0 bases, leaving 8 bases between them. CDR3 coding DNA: TGCGCCAGCAGATATGGAGTGAACACTGAAGCTTTCTTT. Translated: CASRYGVNTEAFF.